Detailed here is one T cell receptor (beta chain). Combining a sample-barcoded 5' primer with a J-beta primer mix, a second PCR ran for 7 to 11 cycles. Via MiXCR, TCRdb re-called the 5' RACE reads, giving one row per CDR3 protein. The sample carries under 2 million distinct CDR3 sequences, about 32% recorded once. The source of the sample is a study of blood T cells in healthy people across ages. Study information: Template switching recovered approximately one barcoded beta molecule for every two T cells.

The CDR3 runs 16 residues. Germline CDR1 and CDR2: SGHRS and YFSETQ. Unmatched junction bases numbered 10, after V lost 3 bases and J lost 5 bases. The origin of this receptor is a woman younger than 45 in good health. Sequencing input: blood. The V call is TRBV5-1, the J call TRBJ2-3; 9 bases match TRBD2. The CDR3 DNA follows: TGCGCCAGCAGCTCCCTCGGCGGGGGGGCCCGAGATACGCAGTATTTT. It codes for CASSSLGGGARDTQYF.